One and the same sample provided the 7 T cell receptor beta chains below, sequenced in a study of CD8 T cells in Susac syndrome. Random hexamers were used to reverse transcribe the RNA input (about 0.45 to 1 ug). TCRdb called the immunoSEQ multiplex PCR reads again in MiXCR, with one record for every CDR3 protein. The sample shows 50,000 or so distinct CDR3 sequences, 93% of them seen only once. Material: CD8+ T cells from PBMCs. The source of these receptors is a human donor in good health.

This clonotype was observed a single time. The chain joins TRBV28 to TRBJ2-2; D remains unclear. The CDR3 totals 12 residues. V lost 6 bases to trimming and J lost 8 bases, with 10 bases between them. Germline V gene lookup returns CDR1 MDHEN and CDR2 SYDVKM. This CDR3 reads CASSLTAGELFF. DNA for the CDR3: TGTGCCAGCAGCCTGACGGCGGGGGAGCTGTTTTTT.

The chain links TRBV28 to TRBJ2-1; 10 bases fit TRBD2. Germline V CDR1 and CDR2: MDHEN, SYDVKM. Losses at the gene ends were 0 bases for V and 7 bases for J; bases not matched to a gene: 6. The CDR3 has 16 amino acids. This CDR3 reads CASSLWLAGVKNEQFF. Written as DNA, the CDR3 is TGTGCCAGCAGTTTATGGCTAGCGGGAGTCAAAAATGAGCAGTTCTTC.

The chain recombines TRBV28 with TRBJ1-5; D possibly corresponds to TRBD1 (6 bases). The CDR3 has 16 amino acids. In germline, CDR1 is MDHEN, CDR2 SYDVKM. The V end was cut by 2 bases, the J end by 2 bases, with 13 bases between. The CDR3 DNA sequence: TGTGCCAGCAGTTTAGGCGCGGGGGCTGGCAATCAGCCCCAGCATTTT. It translates to CASSLGAGAGNQPQHF.

The chain combines TRBV7-2 with TRBJ2-7; perhaps TRBD1 as D (5 bases). The CDR3 sequence is 15 residues long. Germline CDR1 SGHTA, CDR2 FQGNSA. V gave up 0 bases and J gave up 3 bases, with 12 bases separating them. CDR3 region: CASSLATGPGYEQYF. CDR3 DNA sequence: TGTGCCAGCAGCTTAGCTACAGGACCGGGCTACGAGCAGTACTTC.

CDR3 protein: CASSFRTDRDSSYEQYF. The CDR3 nucleotides are TGTGCCAGCAGTTTCCGCACGGACAGGGACTCGTCCTACGAGCAGTACTTC. This chain links TRBV28 with TRBJ2-7, with 8 bases aligning to TRBD1. The germline V gene has CDR1 MDHEN and CDR2 SYDVKM. There are 17 residues in the CDR3. V dropped 3 bases and J dropped 1; count of bases not matched to a gene: 11.

The chain uses TRBV2 and TRBJ2-1; D gene uncertain. The germline V and J ends were trimmed by 6 bases and 5 bases, with 11 bases remaining between them. This CDR3 has 13 amino acids. In germline, CDR1 is SNHLY, CDR2 FYNNEI. In DNA form, the CDR3 reads TGTGCCAGCAGCGGCTTGCTAGACAATGAGCAGTTCTTC. It specifies CASSGLLDNEQFF.

Here the CDR3 reads CASSLSASYEQYF. CDR3 coding DNA: TGTGCCAGCAGTTTGAGCGCCTCCTACGAGCAGTACTTC. The chain employs TRBV28 and TRBJ2-7; unclear D gene. From germline, CDR1 is MDHEN and CDR2 SYDVKM. This CDR3 comprises 13 residues. V lost 3 bases and J lost 0, with 6 bases in between.